This T cell receptor beta chain stems from a study of blood T cell repertoires in COVID-19. Across the whole study: The United States, Italy and Spain provided the acute and convalescent COVID-19 samples.

Authors' processing steps: By means of reference gene primer amplification, nucleated cell counts were estimated. Sequencing was performed with immunoSEQ multiplex PCR; in TCRdb, only in-frame clones are kept and a portion is missing. V, J and clone size were drawn from that table, and D and trimming were deduced from the DNA. The repertoire holds a few hundred thousand clones, around 90% seen once, with 3% in the top ten. CDR3 length: 16 residues. Germline V gives CDR1 SGHNT, CDR2 YENEEA. Germline trimming cut 5 bases from V and 6 bases from J; bases unmatched to any gene: 12. This receptor was taken from a man aged 55 to 70 with acute or convalescent COVID-19. This sequence joins TRBV11-3 and TRBJ2-2; 7 nucleotides align to TRBD2. Sequencing was performed on peripheral blood. In DNA, the CDR3 is TGTGCCAGCAGCCCGGGAGGCAGGGCGGTAGCCGGGGAGCTGTTTTTT. It encodes CASSPGGRAVAGELFF.